Listed below are T cell receptor beta chains from one sample, sequenced in a study of blood T cell repertoires in COVID-19. Profiled with immunoSEQ multiplex PCR; TCRdb holds only in-frame clones, not every one. Counted here are about 93,000 clones, roughly 90% occurring once; the ten biggest clones make up approximately 5.4%. Source material: peripheral blood. The receptors shown here come from a man between 60 and 75 years old with COVID-19, enrolled during active disease. Both conserved end residues are part of each CDR3. Each record gives: CDR3 DNA, CDR3 protein, clone size, D gene, V gene, J gene. The D gene is left open where the match is weak. A row's size may be missing; if present it is once, few, many or a size class.

DNA: TGTGCCAGCAGCTCGGGACTCGTCTATGGCTACACCTTC
CDR3: CASSSGLVYGYTF
size: -
D: -
V: TRBV5-4
J: TRBJ1-2

DNA: TGTGCCAGCTCTTCACGAGGGAATTCCCAAGAGACCCAGTACTTC
CDR3: CASSSRGNSQETQYF
size: -
D: -
V: TRBV18
J: TRBJ2-5

DNA: TGTGCCAGCAGCTTTGGACAGGGGGCGGGTCAGCCCCAGCATTTT
CDR3: CASSFGQGAGQPQHF
size: -
D: TRBD1
V: TRBV7-2
J: TRBJ1-5

DNA: TGTGCCAGCAATGAAAGGATGGGGGGTGAGCAGTTCTTC
CDR3: CASNERMGGEQFF
size: -
D: -
V: TRBV2
J: TRBJ2-1

DNA: TGTGCCAGCAGTTTGCACGGGGTTAACTATGGCTACACCTTC
CDR3: CASSLHGVNYGYTF
size: -
D: -
V: TRBV28
J: TRBJ1-2

DNA: TGTGCCACCAGTCCTGACGGACAGGGGGGGTCCTACGAGCAGTACTTC
CDR3: CATSPDGQGGSYEQYF
size: -
D: TRBD1
V: TRBV24-1
J: TRBJ2-7

DNA: TGCGCCAGCGCCACCACCGGACAGGGGGCCAACGAGCAGTACTTC
CDR3: CASATTGQGANEQYF
size: once
D: TRBD1
V: TRBV5-1
J: TRBJ2-7

DNA: TGTGCCAGCAGTCCGGGACTAGCGGGAAGCGAGCAGTACTTC
CDR3: CASSPGLAGSEQYF
size: once
D: TRBD2
V: TRBV6-6
J: TRBJ2-7

DNA: TGTGCCAGCAGCAAAGATAGGGGCACTGAAGCTTTCTTT
CDR3: CASSKDRGTEAFF
size: once
D: -
V: TRBV21-1
J: TRBJ1-1

DNA: TGTGCCAGTAGTATAGATCAGAACAGCTATGGCTACACCTTC
CDR3: CASSIDQNSYGYTF
size: -
D: -
V: TRBV19
J: TRBJ1-2

DNA: TGTGCCAGCAGCTTGGAGGGACTCGGGAGGGGCTACACCTTC
CDR3: CASSLEGLGRGYTF
size: -
D: -
V: TRBV5-4
J: TRBJ1-2

DNA: TGCGCCAGCAGTGAGTCGGGCAGGCCACGGTCCTACGAGCAGTACTTC
CDR3: CASSESGRPRSYEQYF
size: once
D: -
V: TRBV10-2
J: TRBJ2-7

DNA: TGTGCCAGCAGCGGCAGACAGGAGCTGAACACTGAAGCTTTCTTT
CDR3: CASSGRQELNTEAFF
size: -
D: -
V: TRBV9
J: TRBJ1-1

DNA: TGCGCCAGCAGCTCGGGGACAGAAAATAATGAAAAACTGTTTTTT
CDR3: CASSSGTENNEKLFF
size: -
D: TRBD1
V: TRBV5-1
J: TRBJ1-4

DNA: TGTGCCAGCAGCCCAAGAGGAGGGGTCACAGATACGCAGTATTTT
CDR3: CASSPRGGVTDTQYF
size: once
D: -
V: TRBV5-6
J: TRBJ2-3

DNA: TGCAGCGTCGCGGAGAACACCGGGGAGCTGTTTTTT
CDR3: CSVAENTGELFF
size: once
D: -
V: TRBV29-1
J: TRBJ2-2

DNA: TGTGCCAGTAGTATTTTAGAGTCTAATGAAAAACTGTTTTTT
CDR3: CASSILESNEKLFF
size: -
D: -
V: TRBV19
J: TRBJ1-4

DNA: TGTGCCAGCAGCTTCCGGGACAGGGACAATGAAAAACTGTTTTTT
CDR3: CASSFRDRDNEKLFF
size: -
D: TRBD1
V: TRBV5-8
J: TRBJ1-4

DNA: TGTGCCAGCAGCCTCCGGGGGAGTAACTATGGCTACACCTTC
CDR3: CASSLRGSNYGYTF
size: -
D: -
V: TRBV6-5
J: TRBJ1-2

DNA: TGTGCCAGCAGCTTGAAAGGACTAGCGGGAGGTGAGCAGTTCTTC
CDR3: CASSLKGLAGGEQFF
size: -
D: TRBD2
V: TRBV7-9
J: TRBJ2-1

DNA: TGTGCCAGCATCCCTACAGGGACGCGCAATCAGCCCCAGCATTTT
CDR3: CASIPTGTRNQPQHF
size: few
D: -
V: TRBV6-5
J: TRBJ1-5

DNA: TGTGCCAGCTCGCGAGGATACGAGCAGTACTTC
CDR3: CASSRGYEQYF
size: -
D: -
V: TRBV12-3/TRBV12-4
J: TRBJ2-7

DNA: TGTGCCAGTAGTATCTCCAGGGAAGAGACCCAGTACTTC
CDR3: CASSISREETQYF
size: -
D: -
V: TRBV19
J: TRBJ2-5

DNA: TGCGCCAGCAGCCAAAATCCGGGACAGGGGTGGGAGACCCAGTACTTC
CDR3: CASSQNPGQGWETQYF
size: once
D: TRBD1
V: TRBV4-1
J: TRBJ2-5

DNA: TGTGCCAGCAGAGGGACAGGGGGCAGGGGCACTGAAGCTTTCTTT
CDR3: CASRGTGGRGTEAFF
size: -
D: TRBD1
V: TRBV7-9
J: TRBJ1-1

DNA: TGTGCCAGCAGCTTATATATAAGCCTAGCGGGGAAGAACACCGGGGAGCTGTTTTTT
CDR3: CASSLYISLAGKNTGELFF
size: -
D: TRBD2
V: TRBV7-9
J: TRBJ2-2

DNA: TGTGCCAGCAGCGCCCTCGGAGGGCCGATTACAGATACGCAGTATTTT
CDR3: CASSALGGPITDTQYF
size: -
D: -
V: TRBV9
J: TRBJ2-3

DNA: TGTGCCAGCAGCTTGGACAGGGTAGGCGGCTACACCTTC
CDR3: CASSLDRVGGYTF
size: -
D: -
V: TRBV5-6
J: TRBJ1-2

DNA: TGTGCCAGCAGGGAGACAGGGATTTTGGGTAGTCAGCCCCAGCATTTT
CDR3: CASRETGILGSQPQHF
size: -
D: TRBD1
V: TRBV27
J: TRBJ1-5

DNA: TGTGCCAGTAGTATTCCGGCAGGGGGCAGCTATGGCTACACCTTC
CDR3: CASSIPAGGSYGYTF
size: -
D: TRBD1
V: TRBV19
J: TRBJ1-2

DNA: TGCAGCGTTGTGGGTGAGGGTCAGCCCCAGCATTTT
CDR3: CSVVGEGQPQHF
size: -
D: -
V: TRBV29-1
J: TRBJ1-5